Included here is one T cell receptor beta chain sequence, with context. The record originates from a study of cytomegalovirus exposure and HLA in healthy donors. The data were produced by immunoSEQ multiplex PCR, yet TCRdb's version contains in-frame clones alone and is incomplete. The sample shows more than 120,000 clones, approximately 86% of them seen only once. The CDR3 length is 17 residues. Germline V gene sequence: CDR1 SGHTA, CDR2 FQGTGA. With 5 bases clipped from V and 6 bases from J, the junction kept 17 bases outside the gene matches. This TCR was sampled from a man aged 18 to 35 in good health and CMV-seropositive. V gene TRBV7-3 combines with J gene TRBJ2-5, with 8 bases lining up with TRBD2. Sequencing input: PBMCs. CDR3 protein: CASSLGRGDSGTQTQYF. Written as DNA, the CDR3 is TGTGCCAGCAGCCTGGGGCGGGGAGATAGCGGGACGCAGACCCAGTACTTC.